The 16 T cell receptor beta chains below all came from one sample that was sequenced in a study of T cell responses to AZD1222 COVID-19 vaccine. This table comes from immunoSEQ multiplex PCR, and its TCRdb copy is limited to in-frame clones, with some not included. The sample has 100,000 or so clones, around 87% seen once. Sequenced material: peripheral blood, taken 28 days after the second AZD1222 dose. Receptors were obtained from an adult who received the AZD1222 COVID-19 vaccine.

The V and J genes are TRBV18 and TRBJ1-1; D gene uncertain. CDR3 size: 15 residues. V was pared by 3 bases and J by 0 bases, with 11 bases between. CDR1 is KGHSH and CDR2 is LQKENI in the germline V gene. The CDR3 DNA follows: TGTGCCAGCTCACCCACCTCAGCCTTGAACACTGAAGCTTTCTTT. Amino acids: CASSPTSALNTEAFF.

This chain connects TRBV3-1 (or the pseudogene TRBV3-2) to TRBJ1-1; D is undetermined. Trimming pared 8 bases from V and 1 base from J, leaving 11 bases between. The CDR3 sequence is 13 residues long. Looked up from germline, CDR1 is LGHDT and CDR2 is YNNKEL (reference sequence). As DNA, the CDR3 is TGTGCCAGCCGGGCGGCGGGGAACACTGAAGCTTTCTTT. This encodes CASRAAGNTEAFF.

The chain uses TRBV2 and TRBJ2-5; 8 nucleotides agree with TRBD2. Germline trimming cut 7 bases from V and 8 bases from J; bases unmatched to any gene: 6. CDR3 size: 12 residues. The germline V gene encodes CDR1 SNHLY and CDR2 FYNNEI. CDR3 coding DNA: TGTGCCAGCAATAGCGGGGCCCGAACCCAGTACTTC. Translated: CASNSGARTQYF.

The chain uses TRBV15 and TRBJ2-2; 10 positions agree with TRBD2. The CDR3 is 15 residues long. CDR1 is LNHNV, CDR2 YYDKDF, per germline (reference sequence). After removal of 1 base from V and 9 bases from J, the junction contained 5 bases not matched to a gene. CDR3 DNA sequence: TGTGCCACCAGCAGAGTAGCGGGAGGCCACCGGGAGCTGTTTTTT. It translates to CATSRVAGGHRELFF.

CDR3 sequence: CASSPGQGPFGANVLTF. The CDR3 DNA is TGTGCCAGCTCACCTGGACAGGGCCCGTTTGGGGCCAACGTCCTGACTTTC. The chain employs TRBV18 and TRBJ2-6, with 8 positions matching TRBD1. CDR3 length: 17 residues. CDR1 and CDR2 from the germline V gene are KGHSH and LQKENI. J lost 3 bases, V lost 3 bases, and 7 bases had no gene match. The full variable domain, completed using reference TRBV18 and TRBJ2-6, is NAGVMQNPRHLVRRRGQEARLRCSPMKGHSHVYWYRQLPEEGLKFMVYLQKENIIDESGMPKERFSAEFPKEGPSILRIQQVVRGDSAAYFCASSPGQGPFGANVLTFGAGSRLTVL.

In DNA form, the CDR3 reads TGTGCCAGCAGCCCCTCCGAACAGGGGGCACAGTACTTC. This codes for CASSPSEQGAQYF. This chain joins TRBV3-1 (or the pseudogene TRBV3-2) and TRBJ2-5; 9 bases line up with TRBD1. The CDR3 runs 13 residues. Trimming removed 4 bases from V and 11 bases from J; junction bases left unmatched: 8. Germline CDR1 LGHDT, CDR2 YNNKEL (reference sequence).

The chain joins TRBV7-2 to TRBJ1-1; 8 bases match TRBD1. The CDR3 runs to 13 residues. Germline V CDR1 and CDR2: SGHTA, FQGNSA. The J segment lost 4 bases and the V segment lost 5 bases, leaving 3 bases of the junction unmatched. This CDR3 reads CASSTDRATEAFF. DNA for the CDR3: TGTGCCAGCAGCACGGACAGGGCCACTGAAGCTTTCTTT.

The chain links TRBV19 to TRBJ1-4; the D is unclear. This CDR3 contains 17 residues. The ends were cut back, 7 bases at V and 0 bases at J, with 18 bases in the middle. Germline V gene sequence: CDR1 LNHDA, CDR2 SQIVND (reference sequence). The DNA for the CDR3 is TGTGCCAGTACTCACCTGCCTCCGGGGACAACTAATGAAAAACTGTTTTTT. Translated, it gives CASTHLPPGTTNEKLFF.

V gene TRBV18 combines with J gene TRBJ2-3; the match to TRBD1 covers 7 bases. V shed 5 bases and J 3 bases; nucleotides not matched to a gene: 2. Germline-derived CDR1 and CDR2 are KGHSH and LQKENI. This CDR3 has 13 amino acids. CDR3 sequence reads: CASSEQGTDTQYF. CDR3 nucleotide sequence: TGTGCCAGCTCAGAACAGGGGACAGATACGCAGTATTTT.

The chain is built from TRBV25-1 and TRBJ1-6, with D perhaps matching TRBD1 (6 bases). V lost 8 bases, J lost 7 bases, and 12 bases lay in between. Per germline, CDR1 MGHDK and CDR2 SYGVNS. The CDR3 length is 13 residues. CDR3 in DNA: TGTGCCAGCGCCGGACAGCCAAATTCACCCCTCCACTTT. Amino acids: CASAGQPNSPLHF.

This chain connects TRBV28 to TRBJ1-4, with 8 bases matching TRBD1. The CDR3 spans 14 residues. With 7 bases clipped from V and 3 bases from J, the junction kept 4 bases outside the gene matches. CDR1 is MDHEN and CDR2 is SYDVKM in the germline V gene. The CDR3 sequence is CASKTGVPNEKLFF. Written as DNA, the CDR3 is TGTGCCAGCAAGACAGGGGTGCCTAATGAAAAACTGTTTTTT.

For the CDR3, the DNA is TGCAGTGCTCTCCCGGGGTCACCCCTCCACTTT. It codes for CSALPGSPLHF. The chain links TRBV20-1 to TRBJ1-6; no clear D. The V end was cut by 5 bases, the J end by 10 bases, with 9 bases between. The CDR3 sequence is 11 residues long. Per germline, CDR1 DFQATT and CDR2 SNEGSKA (reference sequence).

The chain recombines TRBV30 with TRBJ1-1; D gene uncertain. V was shortened by 2 bases and J by 0 bases, with 10 bases between the two germline ends. CDR1 GTSNPN and CDR2 SVGIG come from the germline V gene (reference sequence). This CDR3 is built from 14 residues. In DNA form, the CDR3 reads TGTGCCTGGAGTACAAACCTCATGAACACTGAAGCTTTCTTT. The encoded protein is CAWSTNLMNTEAFF.

The chain uses TRBV5-1 and TRBJ2-1; 11 bases align to TRBD2. CDR3 length equals 15 residues. V shed 3 bases, J shed 3 bases, and the junction held 2 bases outside the gene matches. Germline loops: CDR1 SGHRS, CDR2 YFSETQ. The CDR3 loop is CASSWGLADYNEQFF. DNA of the CDR3: TGCGCCAGCAGCTGGGGACTAGCGGACTACAATGAGCAGTTCTTC.

V and J are TRBV6-4 and TRBJ2-7; tentatively, D is TRBD2 (6 bases). The CDR3 has 15 residues. Germline V gene data show CDR1 as MRHNA and CDR2 as SNTAGT. Trimming took off 8 bases at V and 0 bases at J, with 17 bases between the two ends. Written as DNA, the CDR3 is TGTGCCAGCCGGAGAGAGGGGACTTACTCCTACGAGCAGTACTTC. This encodes CASRREGTYSYEQYF.

The rearrangement links TRBV25-1 to TRBJ1-3; maybe TRBD1 (5 bases). The CDR3 contains 15 residues. V was cut by 3 bases and J by 0 bases, with 9 bases left in between. Germline V gene lookup returns CDR1 MGHDK and CDR2 SYGVNS. CDR3 nucleotides: TGTGCCAGCAGTGACCCGACAGACTCTGGAAACACCATATATTTT. Translating it yields CASSDPTDSGNTIYF.